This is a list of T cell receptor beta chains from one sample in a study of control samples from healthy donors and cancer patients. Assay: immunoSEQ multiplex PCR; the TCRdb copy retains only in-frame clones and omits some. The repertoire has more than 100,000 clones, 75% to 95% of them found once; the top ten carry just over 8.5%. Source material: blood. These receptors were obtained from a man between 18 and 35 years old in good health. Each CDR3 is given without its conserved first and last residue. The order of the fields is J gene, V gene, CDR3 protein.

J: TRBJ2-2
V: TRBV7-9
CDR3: ASSSNRWRRPGELF

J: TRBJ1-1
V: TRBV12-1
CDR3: ASSFSGNTEAF

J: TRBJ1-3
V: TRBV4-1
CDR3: ASSPGPRDTIY

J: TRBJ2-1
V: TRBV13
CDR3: ASSLSFGQEQF

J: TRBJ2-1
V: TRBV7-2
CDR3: ASSLWTSGGPYNEQF

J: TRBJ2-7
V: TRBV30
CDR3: ARSQGYEQY

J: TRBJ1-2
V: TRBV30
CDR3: AWSIGRVGYT

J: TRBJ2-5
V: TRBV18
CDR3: ASSPNAQETQY

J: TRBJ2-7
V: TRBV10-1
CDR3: ASSESRPAGQY

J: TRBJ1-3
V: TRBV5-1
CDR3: ASSLGGDGNTIY

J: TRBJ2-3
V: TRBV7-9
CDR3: ASSPPGQGVDTQY

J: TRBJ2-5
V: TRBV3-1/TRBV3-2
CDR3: ASSQDRGPGRETQY

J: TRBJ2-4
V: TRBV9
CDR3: ASSVGTLGEAKNIQY

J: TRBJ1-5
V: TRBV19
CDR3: ASRRGTGDSNQPQH

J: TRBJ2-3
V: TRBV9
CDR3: ASQARSTDTQY

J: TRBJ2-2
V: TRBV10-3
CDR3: AISGLLAGGQNTGELF

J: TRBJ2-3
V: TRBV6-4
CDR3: ASSRGQYPDTQY

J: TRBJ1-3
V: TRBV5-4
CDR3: ASSSGSGNTIY

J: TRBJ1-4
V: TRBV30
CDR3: AWSVRGGNEKLF

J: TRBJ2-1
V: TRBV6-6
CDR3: ASSGPARNEQF

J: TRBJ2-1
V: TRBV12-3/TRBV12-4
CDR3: ASSTSGDEQF

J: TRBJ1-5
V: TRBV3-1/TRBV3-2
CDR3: ASSPQGGGPQH

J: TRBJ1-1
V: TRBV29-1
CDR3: SGSDSTEAF

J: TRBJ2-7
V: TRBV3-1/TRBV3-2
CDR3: ASSQAGFEYEQY

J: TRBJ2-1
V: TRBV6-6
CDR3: ASSYLAGGAYNEQF

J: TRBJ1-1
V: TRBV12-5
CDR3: ASGLEPFYTEAF

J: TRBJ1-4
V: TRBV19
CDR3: ASSRRPGPTNEKLF

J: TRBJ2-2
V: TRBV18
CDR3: ASSPRPGQPNTGELF

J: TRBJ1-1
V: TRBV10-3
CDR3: AISISGEGTEAF

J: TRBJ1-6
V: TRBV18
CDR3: ASSPNRDRSASPLH

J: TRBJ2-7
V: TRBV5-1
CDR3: ASSLQTGLDEQY

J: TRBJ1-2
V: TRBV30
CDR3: AWRHIRTGTRYT

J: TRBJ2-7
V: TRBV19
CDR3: ASSIGQGAREQY

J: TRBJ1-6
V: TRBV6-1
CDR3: ASSGGTGNEPYNSPLH

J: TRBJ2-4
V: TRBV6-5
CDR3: ASRASGTGLNIQY

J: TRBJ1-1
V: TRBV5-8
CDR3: ASSLLGAGSEAF

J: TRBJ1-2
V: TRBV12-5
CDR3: ASGLGGGRGYT

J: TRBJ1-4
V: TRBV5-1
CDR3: ASRAGVKEKLF

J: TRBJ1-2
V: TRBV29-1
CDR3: SVVSAGWGYGYT

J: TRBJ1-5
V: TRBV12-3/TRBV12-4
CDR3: ASSFTGNQPQH

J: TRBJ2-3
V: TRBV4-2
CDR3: ASSLSGGAADTQY

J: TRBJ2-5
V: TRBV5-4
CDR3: ASSFVAGVGETQY

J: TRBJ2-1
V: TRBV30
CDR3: AWRGTGGSEQF

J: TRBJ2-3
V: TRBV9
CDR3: ASSRGQSTDTQY

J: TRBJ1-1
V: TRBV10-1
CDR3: ASRLDRYTEAF

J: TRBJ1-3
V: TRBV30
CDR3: AWSVWPYSRENTIY

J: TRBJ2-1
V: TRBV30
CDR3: AWSAAGGLSSYNEQF

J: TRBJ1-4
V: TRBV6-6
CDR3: ASSYKGREKLF

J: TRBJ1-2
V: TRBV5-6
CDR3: ASSLGTGGGYT